The 8 T cell receptor beta chains below were found in one sample sequenced in a study of vaccination and CD4 T cells after COVID-19. Sequence data for DNA of cultured CD4+ T cells were generated by the Oncomine TCR Beta short-read assay. TCRdb processed the PCR reads anew with MiXCR; each CDR3 protein has one entry. The top ten clones hold 15% to 18% of a sample with under 9,000 distinct CDR3 sequences, 60% of them seen once. As for treatment: roughly ten-day PBMC culture with coronavirus spike peptide pools or control peptides (ViraFEST assay). Their specific antigens are unknown. Sequenced material: cultured CD4+ T cells from blood, taken after SARS-CoV-2 vaccination. Every receptor here comes from a human donor with COVID-19.

This chain links TRBV20-1 with TRBJ2-1, with unresolved D. This CDR3 comprises 12 residues. The germline V gene has CDR1 DFQATT and CDR2 SNEGSKA (reference sequence). V dropped 2 bases and J dropped 4 bases, with 6 bases sitting between them. Here the CDR3 reads CSARRPYNEQFF. The CDR3 DNA reads as TGCAGTGCTAGAAGACCGTACAATGAGCAGTTCTTC.

The rearrangement uses TRBV20-1 and TRBJ2-7; 9 positions match TRBD2. The germline V gene has CDR1 DFQATT and CDR2 SNEGSKA (reference sequence). The CDR3 is 14 amino acids. With 5 bases clipped from V and 3 bases from J, the junction kept 8 bases outside the gene matches. CDR3 sequence: CSARGTSGLYEQYF. The CDR3 coding sequence is TGCAGTGCTCGGGGAACTAGCGGGCTCTACGAGCAGTACTTC.

This chain connects TRBV5-4 to TRBJ1-5; perhaps TRBD1 as D (5 bases). The CDR3 length is 15 residues. Germline CDR1 reads SGHNT; CDR2 reads YYREEE (reference sequence). With 4 bases removed from V and 3 bases from J, the gap between germline ends came to 14 bases. CDR3 in DNA: TGTGCCAGCAGCCCGACCCCTGGGACCAATCAGCCCCAGCATTTT. Its translation is CASSPTPGTNQPQHF.

The count of this clonotype is one. The rearrangement links TRBV6-1 to TRBJ2-3, with 8 bases that match TRBD2. The germline gives CDR1 MNHNS, CDR2 SASEGT. With 9 bases clipped from V and 0 bases from J, the junction kept 17 bases outside the gene matches. The CDR3 length is 18 residues. This CDR3 is CASAALVGRGTSTDTQYF. CDR3 nucleotides: TGTGCCAGTGCCGCCTTGGTCGGGAGGGGAACTAGCACAGATACGCAGTATTTT.

The V and J genes are TRBV29-1 and TRBJ1-1; D possibly corresponds to TRBD1 (5 bases). V lost 4 bases and J lost 0, with 6 bases in between. The germline V gene has CDR1 SQVTM and CDR2 ANQGSEA. The CDR3 covers 12 residues. The CDR3 DNA sequence: TGCAGCGTTGCAGGGCTGAACACTGAAGCTTTCTTT. Translated, it gives CSVAGLNTEAFF.

This clonotype came up a few times. The rearrangement links TRBV20-1 to TRBJ1-5; D is undetermined. Germline loops: CDR1 DFQATT, CDR2 SNEGSKA (reference sequence). The CDR3 covers 14 residues. V lost 6 bases to trimming and J lost 4 bases, with 16 bases between them. The CDR3 spells CSAQGRTINQPQHF. CDR3 coding DNA: TGCAGTGCCCAAGGAAGAACTATTAATCAGCCCCAGCATTTT.

This clonotype was detected a few times. The chain is built from TRBV7-2 and TRBJ1-1; tentatively, D is TRBD1 (5 bases). Per the germline V gene, CDR1 is SGHTA and CDR2 is FQGNSA. The CDR3 runs to 15 residues. The V and J ends lost 5 bases and 5 bases respectively, with 18 bases between them. CDR3 loop: CASSPDGGTGTEAFF. CDR3 sequence (DNA): TGTGCCAGCAGCCCCGACGGGGGAACGGGGACTGAAGCTTTCTTT.

This clonotype was counted between two and nine times. The rearrangement uses TRBV7-3 and TRBJ1-5, with D tentatively TRBD1 (6 bases). This CDR3 spans 13 amino acids. Trimming stripped 6 bases from V and 2 bases from J, with 8 bases between. Germline CDR1 reads SGHTA; CDR2 reads FQGTGA. CDR3 in DNA: TGTGCCAGCAGTACAGGGCGCAATCAGCCCCAGCATTTT. Translated, it gives CASSTGRNQPQHF.